The present TCR beta chain was sequenced within a study of Ad26.COV2.S vaccination and SARS-CoV-2 variants. About the study: Donor was one of the participants in the Ad26.COV2.S arm of the COV1001 trial.

There are 14 residues in the CDR3. Trimming took off 1 base at V and 2 bases at J, with 8 bases between the two ends. Germline CDR1 SGHTA, CDR2 FQGTGA. This clone was found a few times. The data were produced by immunoSEQ multiplex PCR, yet TCRdb's version contains in-frame clones alone and is incomplete. The data hold about 680,000 clones, with roughly 90% observed a single time. Treatment specified: some 19 received Ad26.COV2.S at low or high dose, single or two shots; roughly 5 received placebo; per-sample allocation not given. Sample collection was performed on day 63 after the first vaccine or placebo injection.

The sequences come from peripheral blood, collected in a trial of Ad26.COV2.S vaccine versus placebo. The V call is TRBV7-3, the J call TRBJ1-1; D unresolved. The receptor's source is a person aged 18 to 65 who received the Ad26.COV2.S COVID-19 vaccine or a placebo. CDR3 sequence: CASSLRSVNTEAFF. CDR3 nucleotides: TGTGCCAGCAGCTTAAGATCAGTAAACACTGAAGCTTTCTTT.